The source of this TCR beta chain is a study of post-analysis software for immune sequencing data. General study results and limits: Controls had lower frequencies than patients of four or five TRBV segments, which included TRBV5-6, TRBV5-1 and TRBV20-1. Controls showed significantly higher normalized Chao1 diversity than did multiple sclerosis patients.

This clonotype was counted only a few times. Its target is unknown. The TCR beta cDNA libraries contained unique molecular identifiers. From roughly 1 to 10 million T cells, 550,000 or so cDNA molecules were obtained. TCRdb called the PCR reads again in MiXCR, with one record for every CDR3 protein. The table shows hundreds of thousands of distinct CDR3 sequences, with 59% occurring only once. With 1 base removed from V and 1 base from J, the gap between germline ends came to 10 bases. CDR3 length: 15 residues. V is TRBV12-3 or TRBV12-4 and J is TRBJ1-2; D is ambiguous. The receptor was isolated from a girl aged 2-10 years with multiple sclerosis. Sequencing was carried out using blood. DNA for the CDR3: TGTGCCAGCAGTTTAGGACAACCCTTTAACTATGGCTACACCTTC. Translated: CASSLGQPFNYGYTF.